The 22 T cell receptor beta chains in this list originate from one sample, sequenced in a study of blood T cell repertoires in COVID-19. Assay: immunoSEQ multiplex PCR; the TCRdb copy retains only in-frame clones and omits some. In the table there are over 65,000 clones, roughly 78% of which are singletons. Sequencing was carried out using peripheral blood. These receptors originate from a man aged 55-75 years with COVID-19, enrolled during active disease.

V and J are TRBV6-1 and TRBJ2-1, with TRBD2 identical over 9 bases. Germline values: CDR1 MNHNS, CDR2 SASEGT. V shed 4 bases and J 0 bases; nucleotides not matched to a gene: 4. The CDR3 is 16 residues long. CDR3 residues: CASSGRLADSYNEQFF. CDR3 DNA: TGTGCCAGCAGTGGTCGACTAGCGGACTCCTACAATGAGCAGTTCTTC.

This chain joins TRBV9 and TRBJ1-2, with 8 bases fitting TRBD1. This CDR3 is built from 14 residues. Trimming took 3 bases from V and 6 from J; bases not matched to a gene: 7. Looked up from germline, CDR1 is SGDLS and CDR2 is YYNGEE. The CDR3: CASSAKTGVDGYTF. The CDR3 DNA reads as TGTGCCAGCAGCGCTAAGACAGGGGTGGATGGCTACACCTTC. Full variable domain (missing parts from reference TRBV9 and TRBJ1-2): DSGVTQTPKHLITATGQRVTLRCSPRSGDLSVYWYQQSLDQGLQFLIQYYNGEERAKGNILERFSAQQFPDLHSELNLSSLELGDSALYFCASSAKTGVDGYTFGSGTRLTVV.

This CDR3 is CASSPTGGFEAFF. Written as DNA, the CDR3 is TGTGCCAGCTCACCAACAGGGGGCTTTGAAGCTTTCTTT. The genes are TRBV18 and TRBJ1-1, with 9 bases matching TRBD1. V shed 2 bases, J shed 7 bases, and the junction held 2 bases outside the gene matches. CDR3 length: 13 amino acids. Per the germline V gene, CDR1 is KGHSH and CDR2 is LQKENI. Drawing the rest from reference TRBV18 and TRBJ1-1, the complete variable domain is NAGVMQNPRHLVRRRGQEARLRCSPMKGHSHVYWYRQLPEEGLKFMVYLQKENIIDESGMPKERFSAEFPKEGPSILRIQQVVRGDSAAYFCASSPTGGFEAFFGQGTRLTVV.

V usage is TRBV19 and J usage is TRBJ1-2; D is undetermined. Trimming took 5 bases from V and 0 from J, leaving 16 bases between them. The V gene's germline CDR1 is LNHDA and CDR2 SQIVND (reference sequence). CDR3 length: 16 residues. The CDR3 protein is CASSSPRTGANYGYTF. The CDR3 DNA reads TGTGCCAGTAGTTCGCCCCGGACGGGAGCTAACTATGGCTACACCTTC.

The CDR3 DNA follows: TGTGCCAGCAGCTTTATCCCCCAAGAGACCCAGTACTTC. It codes for CASSFIPQETQYF. The chain recombines TRBV7-3 with TRBJ2-5; D not certain. The CDR3 consists of 13 residues. Germline values: CDR1 SGHTA, CDR2 FQGTGA. Between the trimmed V and J ends, which lost 3 bases and 1 base, there was a span of 6 bases. The variable domain in full, with the rest retrieved from reference TRBV7-3 and TRBJ2-5, is GAGVSQTPSNKVTEKGKYVELRCDPISGHTALYWYRQSLGQGPEFLIYFQGTGAADDSGLPNDRFFAVRPEGSVSTLKIQRTERGDSAVYLCASSFIPQETQYFGPGTRLLVL.

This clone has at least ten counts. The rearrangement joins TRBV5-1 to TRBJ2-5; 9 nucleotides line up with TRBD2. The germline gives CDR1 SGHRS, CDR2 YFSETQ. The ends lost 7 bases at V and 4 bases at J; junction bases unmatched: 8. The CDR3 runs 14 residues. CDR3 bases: TGCGCCAGCGCCGAGGGTAGCGGGGGAGAGACCCAGTACTTC. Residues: CASAEGSGGETQYF.

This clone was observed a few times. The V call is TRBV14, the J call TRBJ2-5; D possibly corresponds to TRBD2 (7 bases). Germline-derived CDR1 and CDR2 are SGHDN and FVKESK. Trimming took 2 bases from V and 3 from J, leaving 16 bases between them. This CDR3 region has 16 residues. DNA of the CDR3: TGTGCCAGCAGCCAAAAAGTAGGGGGGGTGAAAGAGACCCAGTACTTC. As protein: CASSQKVGGVKETQYF.

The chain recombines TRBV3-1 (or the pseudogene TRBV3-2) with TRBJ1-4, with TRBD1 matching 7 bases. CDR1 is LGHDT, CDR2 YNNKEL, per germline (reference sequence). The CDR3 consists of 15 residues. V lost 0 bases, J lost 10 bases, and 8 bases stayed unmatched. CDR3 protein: CASSQEWTGDGKLFF. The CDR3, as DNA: TGTGCCAGCAGCCAAGAGTGGACAGGCGACGGAAAACTGTTTTTT.

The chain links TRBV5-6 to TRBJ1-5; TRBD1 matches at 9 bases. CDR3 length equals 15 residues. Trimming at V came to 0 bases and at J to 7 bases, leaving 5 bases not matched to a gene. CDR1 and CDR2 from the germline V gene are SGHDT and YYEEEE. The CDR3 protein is CASSLAGQGYQPQHF. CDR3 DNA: TGTGCCAGCAGCTTGGCGGGACAGGGATACCAGCCCCAGCATTTT.

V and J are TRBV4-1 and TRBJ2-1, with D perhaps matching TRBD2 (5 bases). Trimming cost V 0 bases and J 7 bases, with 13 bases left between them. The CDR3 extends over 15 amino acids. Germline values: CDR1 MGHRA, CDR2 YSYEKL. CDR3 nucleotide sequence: TGCGCCAGCAGCCAAGAGGAGGTCCGTGGGAATGAGCAGTTCTTC. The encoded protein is CASSQEEVRGNEQFF.

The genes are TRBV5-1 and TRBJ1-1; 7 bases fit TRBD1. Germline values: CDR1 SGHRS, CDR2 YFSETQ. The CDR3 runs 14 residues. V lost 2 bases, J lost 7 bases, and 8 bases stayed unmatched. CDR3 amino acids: CASSFDRVGGEAFF. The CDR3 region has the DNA TGCGCCAGCAGCTTTGACAGGGTTGGGGGTGAAGCTTTCTTT.

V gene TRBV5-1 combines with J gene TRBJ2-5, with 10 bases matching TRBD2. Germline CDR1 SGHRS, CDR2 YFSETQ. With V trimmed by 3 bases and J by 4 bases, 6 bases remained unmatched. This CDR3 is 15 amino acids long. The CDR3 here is CASSSERGGAETQYF. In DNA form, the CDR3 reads TGCGCCAGCAGCTCCGAGCGGGGGGGCGCAGAGACCCAGTACTTC.

CDR3 bases: TGTGCCAGCAGCTTGGGGCTCTTTGCCTACGAGCAGTACTTC. Protein product: CASSLGLFAYEQYF. The rearrangement links TRBV5-8 to TRBJ2-7, with unresolved D. From germline, CDR1 is SGHTS and CDR2 YDEGEE. V gave up 0 bases and J gave up 2 bases, with 9 bases separating them. This CDR3 comprises 14 residues.

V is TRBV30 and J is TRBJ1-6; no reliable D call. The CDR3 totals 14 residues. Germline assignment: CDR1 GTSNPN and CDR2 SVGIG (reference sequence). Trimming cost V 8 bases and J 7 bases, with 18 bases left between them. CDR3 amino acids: CAIEGGKGNSPLHF. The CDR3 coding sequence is TGTGCCATTGAGGGAGGAAAAGGGAATTCACCCCTCCACTTT.

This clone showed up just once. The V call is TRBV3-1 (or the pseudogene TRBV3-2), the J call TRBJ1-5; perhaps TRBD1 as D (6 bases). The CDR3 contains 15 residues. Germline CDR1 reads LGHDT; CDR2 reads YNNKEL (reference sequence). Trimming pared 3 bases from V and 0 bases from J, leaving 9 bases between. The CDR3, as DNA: TGTGCCAGCAGCCAGGGGGCCAATAGCAATCAGCCCCAGCATTTT. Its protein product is CASSQGANSNQPQHF.

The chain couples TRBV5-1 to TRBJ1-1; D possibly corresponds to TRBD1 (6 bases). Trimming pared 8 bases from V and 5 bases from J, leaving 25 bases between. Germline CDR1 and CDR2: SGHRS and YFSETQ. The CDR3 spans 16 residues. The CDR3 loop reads CASYNPGVRSSTEAFF. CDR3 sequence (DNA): TGCGCCAGTTACAATCCAGGGGTTAGGTCGAGTACTGAAGCTTTCTTT.

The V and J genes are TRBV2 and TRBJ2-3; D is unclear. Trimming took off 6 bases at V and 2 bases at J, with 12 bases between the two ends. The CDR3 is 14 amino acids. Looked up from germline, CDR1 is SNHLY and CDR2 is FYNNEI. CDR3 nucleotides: TGTGCCAGCAGCCTACCGTCTATCACAGATACGCAGTATTTT. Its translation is CASSLPSITDTQYF.

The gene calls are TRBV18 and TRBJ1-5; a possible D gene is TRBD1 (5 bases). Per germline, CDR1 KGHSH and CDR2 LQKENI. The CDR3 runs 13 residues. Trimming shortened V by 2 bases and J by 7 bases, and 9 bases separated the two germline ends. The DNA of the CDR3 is TGTGCCAGCTCACCATCAGGGATACAGCCCCAGCATTTT. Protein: CASSPSGIQPQHF.

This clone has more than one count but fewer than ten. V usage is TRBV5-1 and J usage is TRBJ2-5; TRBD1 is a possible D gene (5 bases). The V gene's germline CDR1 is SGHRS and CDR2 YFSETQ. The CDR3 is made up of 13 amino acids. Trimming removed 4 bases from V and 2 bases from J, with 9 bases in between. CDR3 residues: CASSQGGQETQYF. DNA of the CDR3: TGCGCCAGCAGCCAGGGTGGGCAAGAGACCCAGTACTTC.

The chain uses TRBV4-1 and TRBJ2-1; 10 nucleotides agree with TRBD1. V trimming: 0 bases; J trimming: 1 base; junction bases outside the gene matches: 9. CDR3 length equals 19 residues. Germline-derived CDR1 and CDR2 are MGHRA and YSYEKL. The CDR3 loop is CASSQERDRGPLSYNEQFF. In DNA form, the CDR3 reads TGCGCCAGCAGCCAAGAGCGGGACAGGGGACCCCTATCCTACAATGAGCAGTTCTTC.

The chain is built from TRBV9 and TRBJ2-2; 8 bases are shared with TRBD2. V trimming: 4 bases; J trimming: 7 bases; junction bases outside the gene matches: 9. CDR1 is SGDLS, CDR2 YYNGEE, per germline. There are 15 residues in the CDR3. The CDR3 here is CASSLSGSSGGELFF. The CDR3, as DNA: TGTGCCAGCAGCCTCAGCGGGAGTAGTGGCGGGGAGCTGTTTTTT.

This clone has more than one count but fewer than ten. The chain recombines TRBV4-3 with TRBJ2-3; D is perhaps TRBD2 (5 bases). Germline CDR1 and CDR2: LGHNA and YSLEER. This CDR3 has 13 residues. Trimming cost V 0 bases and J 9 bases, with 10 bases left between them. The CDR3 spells CASSQDRGDTQYF. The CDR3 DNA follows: TGCGCCAGCAGCCAAGACCGGGGAGACACGCAGTATTTT.